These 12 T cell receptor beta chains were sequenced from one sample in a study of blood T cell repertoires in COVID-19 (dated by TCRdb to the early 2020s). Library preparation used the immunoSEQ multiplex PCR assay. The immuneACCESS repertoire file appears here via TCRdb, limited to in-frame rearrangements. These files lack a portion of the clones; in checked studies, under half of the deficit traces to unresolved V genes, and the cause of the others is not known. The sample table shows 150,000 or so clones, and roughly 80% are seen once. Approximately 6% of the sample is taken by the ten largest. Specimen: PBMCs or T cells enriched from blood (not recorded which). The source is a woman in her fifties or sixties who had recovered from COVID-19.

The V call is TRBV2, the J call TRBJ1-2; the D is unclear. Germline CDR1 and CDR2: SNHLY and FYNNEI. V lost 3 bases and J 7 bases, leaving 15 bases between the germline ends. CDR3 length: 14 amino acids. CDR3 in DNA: TGTGCCAGCAGTGAGTCGGGGAACCCACCTGGCTACACCTTC. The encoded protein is CASSESGNPPGYTF.

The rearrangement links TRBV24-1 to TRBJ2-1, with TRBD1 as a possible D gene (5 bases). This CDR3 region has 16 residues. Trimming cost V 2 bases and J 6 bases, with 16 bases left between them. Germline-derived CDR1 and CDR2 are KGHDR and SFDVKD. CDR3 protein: CATSDSSQGSINEQFF. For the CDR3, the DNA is TGTGCCACCAGTGATTCGAGCCAGGGATCCATCAATGAGCAGTTCTTC.

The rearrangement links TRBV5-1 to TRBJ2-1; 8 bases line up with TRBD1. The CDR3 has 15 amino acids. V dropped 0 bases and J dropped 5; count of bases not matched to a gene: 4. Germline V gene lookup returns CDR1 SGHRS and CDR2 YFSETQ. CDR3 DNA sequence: TGCGCCAGCAGCTTGGTACAGGGGGAAAACAATGAGCAGTTCTTC. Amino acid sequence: CASSLVQGENNEQFF.

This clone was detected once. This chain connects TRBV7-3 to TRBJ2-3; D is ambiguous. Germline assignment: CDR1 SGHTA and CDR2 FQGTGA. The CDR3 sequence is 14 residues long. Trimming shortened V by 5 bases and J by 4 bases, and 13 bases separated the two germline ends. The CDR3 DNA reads TGTGCCAGCAGCCCCCTAGTGTCATCAGATACGCAGTATTTT. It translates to CASSPLVSSDTQYF.

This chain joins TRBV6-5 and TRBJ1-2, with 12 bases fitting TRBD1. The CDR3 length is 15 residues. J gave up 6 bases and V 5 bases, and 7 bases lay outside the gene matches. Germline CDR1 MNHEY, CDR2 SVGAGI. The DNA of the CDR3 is TGTGCCAGCAGTCCCCCGGGACAGGGGGCTGATGGCTACACCTTC. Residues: CASSPPGQGADGYTF.

CDR3 nucleotide sequence: TGTGCCAGCAGTTCCCGGACAGGGGGTAATGAAAAACTGTTTTTT. Encoded protein: CASSSRTGGNEKLFF. V usage is TRBV27 and J usage is TRBJ1-4; 10 bases agree with TRBD1. The CDR3 consists of 15 residues. Per germline, CDR1 MNHEY and CDR2 SMNVEV (reference sequence). With V trimmed by 4 bases and J by 4 bases, 3 bases remained unmatched.

This chain's CDR3 is CASSFGQVSGNTIYF. The CDR3 DNA sequence: TGTGCCAGCAGCTTTGGTCAGGTCTCTGGAAACACCATATATTTT. This sequence joins TRBV7-2 and TRBJ1-3; D uncertain. Per the germline V gene, CDR1 is SGHTA and CDR2 is FQGNSA. There are 15 residues in the CDR3. With 3 bases removed from V and 0 bases from J, the gap between germline ends came to 9 bases.

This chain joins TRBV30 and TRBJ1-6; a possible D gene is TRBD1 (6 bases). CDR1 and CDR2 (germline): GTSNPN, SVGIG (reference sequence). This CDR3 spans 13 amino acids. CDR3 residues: CASSKQGESPLHF. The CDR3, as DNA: TGTGCTTCCTCTAAACAGGGCGAGTCACCCCTCCACTTT.

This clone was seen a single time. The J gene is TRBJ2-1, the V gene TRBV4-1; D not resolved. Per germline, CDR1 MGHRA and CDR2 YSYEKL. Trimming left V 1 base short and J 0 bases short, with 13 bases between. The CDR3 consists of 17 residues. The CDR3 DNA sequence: TGCGCCAGCAGCCAAGTAAATAGTAGAAACTCCTACAATGAGCAGTTCTTC. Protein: CASSQVNSRNSYNEQFF.

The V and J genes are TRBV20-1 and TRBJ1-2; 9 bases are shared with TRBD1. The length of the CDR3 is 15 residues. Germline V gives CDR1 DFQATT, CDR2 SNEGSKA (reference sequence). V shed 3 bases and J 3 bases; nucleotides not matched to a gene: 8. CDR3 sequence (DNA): TGCAGTGCTAGTCGCGGGACAGGGAGTTACTATGGCTACACCTTC. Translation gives CSASRGTGSYYGYTF.

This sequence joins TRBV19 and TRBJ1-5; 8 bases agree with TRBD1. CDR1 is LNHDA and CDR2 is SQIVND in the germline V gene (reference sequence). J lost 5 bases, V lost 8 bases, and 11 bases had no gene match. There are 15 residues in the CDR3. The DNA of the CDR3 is TGTGCCAGTTCCGAATTGACAGGGGTGTATCAGCCCCAGCATTTT. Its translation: CASSELTGVYQPQHF.

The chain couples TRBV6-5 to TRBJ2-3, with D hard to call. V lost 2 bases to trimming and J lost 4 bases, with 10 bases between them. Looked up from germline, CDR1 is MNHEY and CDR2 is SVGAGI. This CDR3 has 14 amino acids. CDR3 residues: CASSYPQVSDTQYF. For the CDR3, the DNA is TGTGCCAGCAGTTACCCTCAGGTTTCAGATACGCAGTATTTT.